Described below is a single T cell receptor (beta chain) sequence and its context. What it recognizes is unknown. These data come from a study of CD8+ T cells in alopecia areata. Notes on the study in general: Tofacitinib significantly reduced both scalp clonality and expanded CD8+ clones among the top 100.

Stated treatment: oral pan-JAK inhibitor, 5-10 mg twice daily. The CDR3 sequence is 15 residues long. V gave up 2 bases and J gave up 5 bases, with 15 bases separating them. The germline CDR1 and CDR2 sequences are MNHEY and SVGAGI. Sequencing relied on a cDNA template that was reverse transcribed from extracted RNA. The repertoire was sequenced with immunoSEQ multiplex PCR; TCRdb's copy has only in-frame clones and lacks some. Of about 250,000 clones detected, 60% appear once; the ten largest clones hold about 0.88%. The sequence derives from a human donor with alopecia areata. The chain has TRBV6-5 and TRBJ1-2; D is unresolved. Sample: CD4+ T cells sorted from blood, taken at roughly week 53, from a patient treated with tofacitinib. CDR3 protein: CASSYLGLAGYGYTF. The CDR3 DNA is TGTGCCAGCAGTTACCTCGGCCTAGCGGGATATGGCTACACCTTC.